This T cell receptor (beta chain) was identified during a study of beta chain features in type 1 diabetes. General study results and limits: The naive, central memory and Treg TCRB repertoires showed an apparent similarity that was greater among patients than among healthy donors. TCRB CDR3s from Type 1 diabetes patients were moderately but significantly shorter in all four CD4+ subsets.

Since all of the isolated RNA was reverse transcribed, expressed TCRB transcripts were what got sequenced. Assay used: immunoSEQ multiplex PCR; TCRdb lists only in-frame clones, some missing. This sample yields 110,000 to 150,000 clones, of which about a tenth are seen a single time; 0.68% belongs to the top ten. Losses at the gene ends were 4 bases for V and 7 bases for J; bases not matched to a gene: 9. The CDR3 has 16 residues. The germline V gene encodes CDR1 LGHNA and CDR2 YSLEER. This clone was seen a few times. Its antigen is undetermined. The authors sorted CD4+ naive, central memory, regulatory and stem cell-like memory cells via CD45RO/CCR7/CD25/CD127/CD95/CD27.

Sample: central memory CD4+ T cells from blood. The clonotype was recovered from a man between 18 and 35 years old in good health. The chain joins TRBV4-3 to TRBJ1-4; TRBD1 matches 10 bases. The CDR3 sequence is CASSLGTGDLGEKLFF. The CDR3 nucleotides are TGCGCCAGCAGCCTCGGGACAGGGGATTTGGGTGAAAAACTGTTTTTT.